These 28 T cell receptor beta chains were all obtained from the same sample, sequenced in a study of blood T cell repertoires in COVID-19. Libraries were prepared by immunoSEQ multiplex PCR; TCRdb keeps only in-frame clonotypes and omits some of them. The profile covers a few hundred thousand clones, with approximately 82% appearing a single time and 1.4% taken by the ten largest. Sample: peripheral blood. The origin of the receptors is a middle-aged woman who had recovered from COVID-19.

The chain is built from TRBV6-2 or TRBV6-3 and TRBJ2-5; TRBD2 agrees at 7 bases. Germline V lookup: CDR1 MNHEY, CDR2 SVGEGT. CDR3 length: 14 amino acids. Trimming cost V 5 bases and J 5 bases; bases outside gene matches: 8. The DNA for the CDR3 is TGTGCCAGCAGTATGACTAGCTACGGGGAGACCCAGTACTTC. This codes for CASSMTSYGETQYF.

This CDR3 reads CASSQSQQQGALNEKLFF. DNA of the CDR3: TGTGCCAGCAGCCAAAGCCAACAACAGGGAGCGCTAAATGAAAAACTGTTTTTT. V usage is TRBV7-9 and J usage is TRBJ1-4; a weak D match, TRBD1 (6 bases). This CDR3 contains 18 residues. The germline gives CDR1 SEHNR, CDR2 FQNEAQ (reference sequence). V lost 5 bases to trimming and J lost 5 bases, with 24 bases between them.

This clone has only one observation. V and J are TRBV28 and TRBJ2-7; 9 positions match TRBD1. The germline CDR1 and CDR2 sequences are MDHEN and SYDVKM. V trimming: 6 bases; J trimming: 3 bases; junction bases outside the gene matches: 12. The CDR3 consists of 16 residues. CDR3 protein: CASSPGGQGLFYEQYF. The CDR3 DNA reads TGTGCCAGCAGCCCAGGAGGACAGGGGTTATTCTACGAGCAGTACTTC.

The CDR3 reads CSVEGQANTGELFF. CDR3 in DNA: TGCAGCGTTGAGGGACAGGCGAACACCGGGGAGCTGTTTTTT. The chain employs TRBV29-1 and TRBJ2-2, with 8 bases that match TRBD1. V lost 3 bases and J lost 0; bases outside the gene matches: 0. The CDR3 sequence is 14 residues long. CDR1 is SQVTM, CDR2 ANQGSEA, per germline.

This clone came up once. This chain links TRBV7-2 with TRBJ2-3; 10 positions match TRBD2. This CDR3 has 16 amino acids. Germline-derived CDR1 and CDR2 are SGHTA and FQGNSA. The ends lost 5 bases at V and 4 bases at J; junction bases unmatched: 9. CDR3 protein: CASSPTFSGGADTQYF. CDR3 bases: TGTGCCAGCAGCCCAACTTTCAGCGGGGGGGCAGATACGCAGTATTTT.

The rearrangement links TRBV9 to TRBJ2-3; D might be TRBD2 (5 bases). V lost 0 bases to trimming and J lost 0 bases, with 8 bases between them. The CDR3 is 15 residues long. The germline CDR1 and CDR2 sequences are SGDLS and YYNGEE. The CDR3 DNA follows: TGTGCCAGCAGCGTAGGGCGGGTGAGCACAGATACGCAGTATTTT. As protein: CASSVGRVSTDTQYF.

This chain uses TRBV2 with TRBJ1-5; 9 nucleotides line up with TRBD1. The junction had 16 bases not matched to a gene; V was cut back by 8 bases and J by 8 bases. The CDR3 is made up of 16 amino acids. Germline V gene sequence: CDR1 SNHLY, CDR2 FYNNEI. The DNA of the CDR3 is TGTGCCAGCTCAGGGGGACAGGGACAGCGATTTGAGCCCCAGCATTTT. It codes for CASSGGQGQRFEPQHF.

This clone has more than one count but fewer than ten. The CDR3 sequence is CAIGPGTGITGELFF. CDR3 in DNA: TGTGCCATCGGCCCCGGGACAGGGATCACCGGGGAGCTGTTTTTT. The J gene is TRBJ2-2, the V gene TRBV11-1, with 9 bases lining up with TRBD1. The CDR3 spans 15 residues. The trim removed 10 bases at V and 4 bases at J, leaving 10 bases unmatched. The germline gives CDR1 SGHAT, CDR2 FQDESV (reference sequence).

The J gene is TRBJ2-2, the V gene TRBV30; TRBD1 aligns across 7 bases. This CDR3 contains 15 residues. CDR1 and CDR2 from the germline V gene are GTSNPN and SVGIG (reference sequence). V lost 0 bases to trimming and J lost 5 bases; unmatched junction nucleotides: 6. The CDR3, as DNA: TGTGCCTGGAGTGTATTGACAGGGTGGACCGGGGAGCTGTTTTTT. This encodes CAWSVLTGWTGELFF. Complete variable domain (other parts from reference TRBV30 and TRBJ2-2): SQTIHQWPATLVQPVGSPLSLECTVEGTSNPNLYWYRQAAGRGLQLLFYSVGIGQISSEVPQNLSASRPQDRQFILSSKKLLLSDSGFYLCAWSVLTGWTGELFFGEGSRLTVL.

The table lists this clone with a count of one. The rearrangement joins TRBV3-1 (or the pseudogene TRBV3-2) to TRBJ2-7; 7 nucleotides align to TRBD2. V shed 3 bases, J shed 7 bases, and the junction held 3 bases outside the gene matches. The length of the CDR3 is 12 residues. The germline CDR1 and CDR2 sequences are LGHDT and YNNKEL (reference sequence). CDR3 in DNA: TGTGCCAGCAGCCACACCGGGGGGGAGCAGTACTTC. Amino acids: CASSHTGGEQYF.

The gene calls are TRBV5-8 and TRBJ1-1; D not resolved. Trimming cost V 1 base and J 7 bases, with 8 bases left between them. Germline values: CDR1 SGHTS, CDR2 YDEGEE. The CDR3 extends over 12 amino acids. CDR3 protein: CASSLTPGEAFF. DNA of the CDR3: TGTGCCAGCAGCTTGACACCGGGTGAAGCTTTCTTT. Filled out from reference TRBV5-8 and TRBJ1-1, the complete variable domain reads EAGVTQSPTHLIKTRGQQATLRCSPISGHTSVYWYQQALGLGLQFLLWYDEGEERNRGNFPPRFSGRQFPNYSSELNVNALELEDSALYLCASSLTPGEAFFGQGTRLTVV.

This clone was found once. The chain couples TRBV2 to TRBJ2-1; 9 nucleotides line up with TRBD1. This CDR3 contains 14 residues. Germline assignment: CDR1 SNHLY and CDR2 FYNNEI. V dropped 2 bases and J dropped 10; count of bases not matched to a gene: 6. CDR3 region: CASSERGQGLEQFF. DNA of the CDR3: TGTGCCAGCAGTGAAAGGGGACAGGGTTTGGAGCAGTTCTTC.

V usage is TRBV25-1 and J usage is TRBJ1-5; D gene uncertain. Germline CDR1 and CDR2: MGHDK and SYGVNS. The V end lost 3 bases, the J end lost 2 bases, and 5 bases lay between the germline ends. The CDR3 consists of 13 residues. The CDR3 loop reads CASSEAGNQPQHF. The CDR3, as DNA: TGTGCCAGCAGTGAGGCTGGCAATCAGCCCCAGCATTTT.

The V and J genes are TRBV4-2 and TRBJ2-7, with D possibly matching TRBD1 (7 bases). Germline CDR1 LGHNA, CDR2 YNFKEQ. V lost 2 bases and J lost 3, with 17 bases in between. This CDR3 spans 16 amino acids. The CDR3 nucleotides read TGTGCCAGCAGCCAACTAGGGGGCGGGATGAACTACGAGCAGTACTTC. Translation: CASSQLGGGMNYEQYF.

This chain connects TRBV19 to TRBJ1-5; 7 bases line up with TRBD1. CDR3 length equals 17 residues. Trimming at V came to 9 bases and at J to 1 base, leaving 15 bases not matched to a gene. Per the germline V gene, CDR1 is LNHDA and CDR2 is SQIVND (reference sequence). CDR3 loop: CASCGAGTVGSNQPQHF. As DNA, the CDR3 is TGTGCCAGCTGTGGGGCGGGGACAGTGGGCAGCAATCAGCCCCAGCATTTT. Drawing the rest from reference TRBV19 and TRBJ1-5, the complete variable domain is DGGITQSPKYLFRKEGQNVTLSCEQNLNHDAMYWYRQDPGQGLRLIYYSQIVNDFQKGDIAEGYSVSREKKESFPLTVTSAQKNPTAFYLCASCGAGTVGSNQPQHFGDGTRLSIL.

This rearrangement joins TRBV5-4 to TRBJ1-4; 10 bases align to TRBD1. Germline V lookup: CDR1 SGHNT, CDR2 YYREEE (reference sequence). The V gene end was trimmed by 4 bases and the J gene end by 3 bases; junction bases not matched to a gene: 3. The CDR3 spans 15 residues. The CDR3 DNA sequence: TGTGCCAGCAGCCTTGGGACAGGGGCTAATGAAAAACTGTTTTTT. It encodes CASSLGTGANEKLFF.

This clone was seen just once. This sequence joins TRBV21-1 and TRBJ1-1; TRBD1, as called in the table, went unchecked against the DNA. TRBV21-1 is a documented pseudogene. The CDR3 sequence is 14 residues long. The CDR3 protein is CASSSGSRNTEAFF. In DNA, the CDR3 is TGTGCCAGCAGCTCAGGTTCCCGGAACACTGAAGCTTTCTTT.

J is TRBJ2-3 and V is TRBV28, with unresolved D. The germline V and J ends were trimmed by 6 bases and 6 bases, with 16 bases remaining between them. In germline, CDR1 is MDHEN, CDR2 SYDVKM. This CDR3 comprises 14 residues. The CDR3, as DNA: TGTGCCAGCAGCGGATTTACCAGGTCCGATACGCAGTATTTT. Encoded protein: CASSGFTRSDTQYF.

V and J are TRBV6-6 and TRBJ1-2, with TRBD1 identical over 9 bases. The junction had 9 bases not matched to a gene; V was cut back by 3 bases and J by 7 bases. CDR3 length: 15 residues. The germline gives CDR1 MNHNY, CDR2 SVGAGI (reference sequence). The CDR3 reads CASSYVGQGSGGYTF. CDR3 nucleotides: TGTGCCAGCAGTTATGTGGGACAGGGTTCAGGTGGCTACACCTTC.

The chain recombines TRBV2 with TRBJ2-1; possible D gene TRBD1, 5 bases. Germline-derived CDR1 and CDR2 are SNHLY and FYNNEI. This CDR3 region has 14 residues. The V end was cut by 4 bases, the J end by 6 bases, with 13 bases between. Written as DNA, the CDR3 is TGTGCCAGCAGTGTACAGGTCTTCCCCAATGAGCAGTTCTTC. It translates to CASSVQVFPNEQFF.

The chain carries TRBV2 and TRBJ1-2, with 9 bases identical to TRBD1. The V gene end was trimmed by 6 bases and the J gene end by 4 bases; junction bases not matched to a gene: 3. From germline, CDR1 is SNHLY and CDR2 FYNNEI. The length of the CDR3 is 13 residues. CDR3: CASRQGAGYGYTF. CDR3 coding DNA: TGTGCCAGCAGACAGGGGGCCGGCTATGGCTACACCTTC.

The gene calls are TRBV7-2 and TRBJ2-7; the match to TRBD2 covers 10 bases. The CDR3 totals 14 residues. V was clipped by 5 bases and J by 2 bases; unmatched bases: 3. Germline loops: CDR1 SGHTA, CDR2 FQGNSA. The CDR3 coding sequence is TGTGCCAGCAGCAAAGCGGGGGGGCCCTACGAGCAGTACTTC. This gives the protein CASSKAGGPYEQYF.

Remarks on this clone: In the same sample, other DNA sequences code for this CDR3. The chain links TRBV27 to TRBJ1-1, with 7 positions matching TRBD1. Germline CDR1 MNHEY, CDR2 SMNVEV (reference sequence). The CDR3 contains 13 residues. V gave up 8 bases and J gave up 1 base; unmatched junction bases: 4. For the CDR3, the DNA is TGTGCCAGCCGTGGACAGGAGAACACTGAAGCTTTCTTT. Its protein product is CASRGQENTEAFF.

The chain employs TRBV7-2 and TRBJ2-1, with 8 bases fitting TRBD2. Germline CDR1 SGHTA, CDR2 FQGNSA. This CDR3 has 19 residues. Losses at the gene ends were 5 bases for V and 9 bases for J; bases not matched to a gene: 24. CDR3 nucleotides: TGTGCCAGCAGCATAAGTAGAGCCGTTGGGCGGGGGGTGAGGAGTGAGCAGTTCTTC. Amino acids: CASSISRAVGRGVRSEQFF.

The chain is built from TRBV7-3 and TRBJ2-6, with 10 bases lining up with TRBD1. Germline CDR1 is SGHTA and CDR2 is FQGTGA. The CDR3 consists of 19 residues. The ends lost 4 bases at V and 0 bases at J; junction bases unmatched: 9. CDR3 in amino acids: CASSSGPGQGLSGANVLTF. The CDR3 nucleotides are TGTGCCAGCAGCTCCGGACCGGGACAGGGGCTCTCTGGGGCCAACGTCCTGACTTTC. The full variable domain, rest sourced from reference TRBV7-3 and TRBJ2-6, is GAGVSQTPSNKVTEKGKYVELRCDPISGHTALYWYRQSLGQGPEFLIYFQGTGAADDSGLPNDRFFAVRPEGSVSTLKIQRTERGDSAVYLCASSSGPGQGLSGANVLTFGAGSRLTVL.

The chain couples TRBV9 to TRBJ2-2; 8 bases align to TRBD1. The V gene's germline CDR1 is SGDLS and CDR2 YYNGEE. The junction had 4 bases not matched to a gene; V was cut back by 4 bases and J by 2 bases. There are 15 residues in the CDR3. The CDR3 sequence: CASSLTGANTGELFF. As DNA, the CDR3 is TGTGCCAGCAGCCTGACAGGGGCCAACACCGGGGAGCTGTTTTTT.

Here the CDR3 DNA reads TGTGCCAGCAGGGACAGGGGACCGGAGACCCAGTACTTC. As protein: CASRDRGPETQYF. The J gene is TRBJ2-5, the V gene TRBV6-5; 9 bases fit TRBD1. Trimming at V came to 6 bases and at J to 5 bases, leaving 4 bases not matched to a gene. The CDR3 has 13 residues. Germline V gene data show CDR1 as MNHEY and CDR2 as SVGAGI.

The chain uses TRBV7-2 and TRBJ2-1, with TRBD2 matching 8 bases. This CDR3 is built from 16 residues. The V gene end was trimmed by 5 bases and the J gene end by 4 bases; junction bases not matched to a gene: 10. The germline V gene encodes CDR1 SGHTA and CDR2 FQGNSA. CDR3 in amino acids: CASSPIYQRGYNEQFF. Here the CDR3 DNA reads TGTGCCAGCAGCCCGATTTATCAGCGGGGGTACAATGAGCAGTTCTTC.